The 3 T cell receptor beta chains below all came from one sample that was sequenced in a study of blood T cell repertoires in COVID-19 (dated by TCRdb to the early 2020s). Library preparation employed the immunoSEQ multiplex PCR assay. Held by TCRdb, this immuneACCESS table contains in-frame sequences only and omits some clones. Under half of the omission traces to an unresolved V gene where checked; the cause of the rest is unknown. This sample gives around 70,000 clones in total; roughly nine tenths of them show up just once. 1.4% to 1.5% of the sample is in the top ten clones. Sequencing was performed on peripheral blood. Source of these receptors: a man aged 50 to 60 with acute or convalescent COVID-19.

The chain employs TRBV18 and TRBJ1-4; unclear D gene. The CDR3 is made up of 18 amino acids. V was trimmed by 4 bases and J by 0 bases, leaving 18 bases between them. Germline V gene data show CDR1 as KGHSH and CDR2 as LQKENI. Here the CDR3 DNA reads TGTGCCAGCTCACTTCAAAGAGGGAGCCCTGCAACTAATGAAAAACTGTTTTTT. This codes for CASSLQRGSPATNEKLFF. Full variable domain (missing parts from reference TRBV18 and TRBJ1-4): NAGVMQNPRHLVRRRGQEARLRCSPMKGHSHVYWYRQLPEEGLKFMVYLQKENIIDESGMPKERFSAEFPKEGPSILRIQQVVRGDSAAYFCASSLQRGSPATNEKLFFGSGTQLSVL.

In regard to this clone: Other nucleotide sequences in the sample specify the same CDR3. This chain links TRBV6-2 or TRBV6-3 with TRBJ2-7; no reliable D call. CDR1 is MNHEY and CDR2 is SVGEGT in the germline V gene. With 2 bases removed from V and 3 bases from J, the gap between germline ends came to 5 bases. There are 12 residues in the CDR3. The CDR3 sequence is CASSYAGYEQYV. The CDR3 region has the DNA TGTGCCAGCAGTTACGCCGGCTACGAGCAGTACGTC.

This clone has only one observation. The rearrangement joins TRBV5-1 to TRBJ1-3; D is undetermined. Per the germline V gene, CDR1 is SGHRS and CDR2 is YFSETQ. V lost 5 bases, J lost 2 bases, and 14 bases lay in between. There are 15 residues in the CDR3. DNA of the CDR3: TGCGCCAGCAGGCTTACGGAGGGCACTGGAAACACCATATATTTT. Translation: CASRLTEGTGNTIYF.